The entry below gives a single T cell receptor beta chain sequence along with its context. Original handling: Cell counts per sample came from amplifying reference gene primers. Data came from immunoSEQ multiplex PCR; TCRdb stores just in-frame clones and leaves some out. V and J calls and clone size follow that table, whereas D and trimming were derived from the DNA. Of around 240,000 clones in the sample, approximately 86% were seen once. The data were obtained in a study of blood T cell repertoires in COVID-19. Study summary: Whether acute or convalescent, the COVID-19 samples came from the United States, Italy and Spain.

V was trimmed by 2 bases and J by 0 bases, leaving 10 bases between them. CDR1 and CDR2 from the germline V gene are KGHSH and LQKENI. The CDR3 has 16 amino acids. The sample was peripheral blood. The chain couples TRBV18 to TRBJ2-2; D is unresolved. The sequence derives from a woman in her 30s who had recovered from COVID-19. CDR3 in amino acids: CASSPSPVTNTGELFF. The CDR3 DNA sequence: TGTGCCAGCTCACCATCCCCCGTAACGAACACCGGGGAGCTGTTTTTT.